The 31 T cell receptor beta chains presented below share a single source sample, sequenced in a study of T-cell memory formation after mild COVID-19. TCRdb re-derived calls from the 5' RACE reads in MiXCR, one entry per CDR3 protein. Altogether roughly 50,000 distinct CDR3 sequences are present, 12% being singletons, with the ten largest covering about 22%. The sequenced material came from PBMCs or a T cell subset sorted from them (not recorded which). The receptors originated from a young man who had mild COVID-19 (a few samples of this study predate the infection). Cell type and time point are not known.

Many counts were recorded for this clonotype. The chain uses TRBV2 and TRBJ2-3; the D gene could be TRBD1 or TRBD2 (5 bases each). The CDR3 totals 14 residues. Per germline, CDR1 SNHLY and CDR2 FYNNEI. Trimming stripped 6 bases from V and 1 base from J, with 11 bases between. The CDR3 sequence: CASSRQRGTDTQYF. CDR3 sequence (DNA): TGTGCCAGCAGCCGACAGAGGGGCACAGATACGCAGTATTTT.

The chain employs TRBV20-1 and TRBJ1-5, with no clear D. Germline V gene data show CDR1 as DFQATT and CDR2 as SNEGSKA (reference sequence). This CDR3 has 12 residues. The V gene lost 0 bases and the J gene lost 1 base, with 1 base spanning the gap. The CDR3 nucleotides read TGCAGTGCTAGAGACAGCAATCAGCCCCAGCATTTT. Translated, it gives CSARDSNQPQHF.

V and J are TRBV9 and TRBJ1-1; D is perhaps TRBD1 (6 bases). This CDR3 has 15 residues. Germline CDR1 and CDR2: SGDLS and YYNGEE. Trimming took off 0 bases at V and 4 bases at J, with 13 bases between the two ends. The CDR3 sequence: CASSVVPQGLTEAFF. The CDR3 DNA reads TGTGCCAGCAGCGTAGTCCCTCAGGGGCTCACTGAAGCTTTCTTT.

This clonotype came up a few times. The V gene is TRBV12-3 or TRBV12-4, the J gene TRBJ2-3; D perhaps matches TRBD2 (6 bases). The CDR3 sequence is 16 residues long. Deletions cut 4 bases from V and 4 bases from J, with 18 bases between. The chain's CDR3 is CASSSFLAIGADTQYF. In nucleotides, the CDR3 is TGTGCCAGCAGTTCCTTCCTAGCGATCGGCGCAGATACGCAGTATTTT.

This clonotype was recorded a few times. This chain joins TRBV20-1 and TRBJ1-1, with D possibly being TRBD1 (6 bases). This CDR3 has 13 residues. V lost 6 bases and J 5 bases, leaving 16 bases between the germline ends. Germline lookup yields CDR1 DFQATT and CDR2 SNEGSKA (reference sequence). CDR3 nucleotide sequence: TGCAGTGCCCCCGACAGGAGGATGACTGAAGCTTTCTTT. Translated, it gives CSAPDRRMTEAFF.

There are a few counts of this clonotype. In nucleotides, the CDR3 is TGTGCCAGCAGCTTCCATAGGGGGTTCTACAATGAGCAGTTCTTC. This translates into CASSFHRGFYNEQFF. The V and J genes are TRBV7-9 and TRBJ2-1, with D possibly TRBD1 on 6 matching bases. Trimming removed 3 bases from V and 3 bases from J, with 12 bases in between. The CDR3 length is 15 residues. Germline lookup yields CDR1 SEHNR and CDR2 FQNEAQ (reference sequence).

This clonotype was counted between two and nine times. The chain combines TRBV7-3 with TRBJ2-2, with D perhaps TRBD2 (6 bases). The V gene lost 5 bases and the J gene lost 0 bases, with 16 bases spanning the gap. This CDR3 region has 17 residues. Germline CDR1 SGHTA, CDR2 FQGTGA. CDR3 in amino acids: CASSPGRAGPNTGELFF. The CDR3 DNA follows: TGTGCCAGCAGCCCCGGACGGGCGGGGCCGAACACCGGGGAGCTGTTTTTT. Based on the CDR3 plus reference TRBV7-3 and TRBJ2-2, the full variable domain is GAGVSQTPSNKVTEKGKYVELRCDPISGHTALYWYRQSLGQGPEFLIYFQGTGAADDSGLPNDRFFAVRPEGSVSTLKIQRTERGDSAVYLCASSPGRAGPNTGELFFGEGSRLTVL.

The J gene is TRBJ1-1, the V gene TRBV7-9; D uncertain. The V and J ends lost 3 bases and 7 bases respectively, with 15 bases between them. The CDR3 is 14 amino acids. Per germline, CDR1 SEHNR and CDR2 FQNEAQ (reference sequence). CDR3 nucleotide sequence: TGTGCCAGCAGCTTGGGTTCCGGTAGGGATGAAGCTTTCTTT. Amino acids: CASSLGSGRDEAFF.

The J gene is TRBJ1-5, the V gene TRBV7-2; no reliable D call. Per germline, CDR1 SGHTA and CDR2 FQGNSA. Trimming left V 0 bases short and J 9 bases short, with 6 bases between. The CDR3 runs to 12 residues. CDR3 protein: CASSLAKRPQHF. Here the CDR3 DNA reads TGTGCCAGCAGCTTAGCGAAGAGGCCCCAGCATTTT.

This chain uses TRBV19 with TRBJ2-7; 8 positions agree with TRBD2. J lost 2 bases, V lost 6 bases, and 9 bases had no gene match. Germline-derived CDR1 and CDR2 are LNHDA and SQIVND (reference sequence). The CDR3 runs to 15 residues. The CDR3 nucleotides are TGTGCCAGTAGGGACGCGGGGGGCCTTACCTACGAGCAGTACGTC. Translation gives CASRDAGGLTYEQYV.

This chain uses TRBV13 with TRBJ1-6, with D uncertain. V was cut by 5 bases and J by 5 bases, with 10 bases left in between. Germline loops: CDR1 PRHDT, CDR2 FYEKMQ (reference sequence). CDR3 size: 14 residues. The CDR3 sequence: CASSPRHDNSPLHF. The CDR3 DNA reads TGTGCCAGCAGCCCAAGACATGATAATTCACCCCTCCACTTT.

The CDR3 protein is CASSLGGGAGNEQFF. The CDR3 DNA follows: TGTGCCAGCAGCTTAGGCGGGGGGGCAGGGAATGAGCAGTTCTTC. The chain carries TRBV7-3 and TRBJ2-1, with TRBD2 matching 9 bases. CDR3 length: 15 amino acids. With V trimmed by 2 bases and J by 7 bases, 6 bases remained unmatched. The germline V gene has CDR1 SGHTA and CDR2 FQGTGA.

The CDR3 DNA reads TGTGCCAGCAGTTATAGGAGGGGCCCGGGGGGCACTGAAGCTTTCTTT. Its protein is CASSYRRGPGGTEAFF. The V and J genes are TRBV6-5 and TRBJ1-1, with TRBD1 as a possible D gene (5 bases). CDR1 and CDR2 (germline): MNHEY, SVGAGI. CDR3 length: 16 residues. V was pared by 3 bases and J by 4 bases, with 18 bases between.

The genes are TRBV12-3 or TRBV12-4 and TRBJ1-5; 9 bases align to TRBD1. The CDR3 runs 16 residues. V was clipped by 5 bases and J by 8 bases; unmatched bases: 13. The CDR3 bases are TGTGCCAGCAGTCCACGGACAGGGGTAATCGTCAAGCCCCAGCATTTT. This gives the protein CASSPRTGVIVKPQHF.

The table lists this clonotype with many counts. The gene calls are TRBV20-1 and TRBJ1-1, with 7 positions matching TRBD1. This CDR3 has 12 amino acids. Germline CDR1 is DFQATT and CDR2 is SNEGSKA (reference sequence). The V segment lost 5 bases and the J segment 6 bases; nucleotides outside the gene matches: 6. Here the CDR3 DNA reads TGCAGTGCTGGGGACAGTTCTTCTGAAGCTTTCTTT. It translates to CSAGDSSSEAFF.

The table lists this clonotype with many counts. The gene calls are TRBV20-1 and TRBJ2-7, with D perhaps TRBD2 (6 bases). The germline gives CDR1 DFQATT, CDR2 SNEGSKA (reference sequence). This CDR3 comprises 14 residues. Trimming removed 3 bases at V and 0 bases at J, with 12 bases between. DNA of the CDR3: TGCAGTGCTAGCGGGGGTCTGAGCTCCTACGAGCAGTACGTC. It codes for CSASGGLSSYEQYV.

The table lists this clonotype with a few counts. The genes are TRBV5-5 and TRBJ2-7; possibly TRBD2 for D (6 bases). This CDR3 has 15 amino acids. The germline CDR1 and CDR2 sequences are SGHKS and YYEKEE (reference sequence). With 0 bases removed from V and 2 bases from J, the gap between germline ends came to 12 bases. The CDR3 nucleotides are TGTGCCAGCAGCTTGGTCGGACTACCGACCTACGAGCAGTACTTC. Residues: CASSLVGLPTYEQYF.

Only a few counts were recorded for this clonotype. V and J are TRBV9 and TRBJ2-3, with 8 bases fitting TRBD2. V trimming: 4 bases; J trimming: 0 bases; junction bases outside the gene matches: 10. Germline V lookup: CDR1 SGDLS, CDR2 YYNGEE. This CDR3 is built from 17 residues. The CDR3 DNA reads as TGTGCCAGCAGCATATACAGCGGGGGAGCCAGCACAGATACGCAGTATTTT. The encoded protein is CASSIYSGGASTDTQYF.

This clonotype has only a few counts. The J gene is TRBJ1-1, the V gene TRBV20-1, with D perhaps TRBD1 (6 bases). CDR1 is DFQATT and CDR2 is SNEGSKA in the germline V gene (reference sequence). There are 13 residues in the CDR3. The ends were cut back, 5 bases at V and 0 bases at J, with 10 bases in the middle. CDR3 bases: TGCAGTGCTGACGACAGGCTGAACACTGAAGCTTTCTTT. Translation gives CSADDRLNTEAFF.

This clonotype has a handful of counts. The chain links TRBV18 to TRBJ2-7; tentative D call: TRBD1 (5 bases). The CDR3 runs 13 residues. Trimming took 5 bases from V and 7 from J, leaving 15 bases between them. Germline values: CDR1 KGHSH, CDR2 LQKENI. CDR3 protein: CASSSQFAGEQYV. CDR3 DNA: TGTGCCAGCTCATCGCAATTTGCAGGGGAGCAGTACGTC.

A few counts support this clonotype. The chain recombines TRBV7-8 with TRBJ2-3; 7 bases are a match to TRBD2. Germline trimming cut 5 bases from V and 1 base from J; bases unmatched to any gene: 9. The CDR3 consists of 16 residues. Germline lookup yields CDR1 SGHVS and CDR2 FQNEAQ. The CDR3 protein is CASSETRGGGTDTQYF. The CDR3 nucleotides read TGTGCCAGCAGCGAAACGCGCGGGGGTGGCACAGATACGCAGTATTTT.

The gene calls are TRBV11-1 and TRBJ1-1, with 11 bases lining up with TRBD1. CDR3 size: 14 residues. The V gene's germline CDR1 is SGHAT and CDR2 FQDESV (reference sequence). Trimming cost V 5 bases and J 4 bases; bases outside gene matches: 3. DNA for the CDR3: TGTGCCAGCAGCGGACAGGGGGCTCGCACTGAAGCTTTCTTT. Its translation: CASSGQGARTEAFF.

This clonotype has only a few counts. This sequence joins TRBV7-9 and TRBJ1-5, with 11 bases lining up with TRBD1. J gave up 2 bases and V 6 bases, and 12 bases lay outside the gene matches. The CDR3 runs to 18 residues. Germline V CDR1 and CDR2: SEHNR, FQNEAQ (reference sequence). The CDR3 reads CASSDGQGAKSGNQPQHF. The CDR3 DNA sequence: TGTGCCAGCAGTGATGGACAGGGGGCAAAGTCGGGCAATCAGCCCCAGCATTTT.

This clonotype was picked up a small number of times. V is TRBV7-9 and J is TRBJ2-1; maybe TRBD1 (6 bases). The CDR3 sequence is 14 residues long. Germline V gene lookup returns CDR1 SEHNR and CDR2 FQNEAQ (reference sequence). V gave up 1 base and J gave up 7 bases, with 11 bases separating them. The CDR3 bases are TGTGCCAGCAGCTTAGAGGGTAGGGGGAATGAGCAGTTCTTC. It translates to CASSLEGRGNEQFF.

The chain employs TRBV20-1 and TRBJ1-2, with a weak D call TRBD1 (6 bases). Trimming took off 6 bases at V and 8 bases at J, with 25 bases between the two ends. This CDR3 has 15 residues. In germline, CDR1 is DFQATT, CDR2 SNEGSKA (reference sequence). The CDR3 here is CSAQDSTGPLGGYTF. In DNA, the CDR3 is TGCAGTGCCCAAGACTCGACAGGTCCCTTGGGAGGCTACACCTTC.

In this sample, this clonotype turned up a few times. The genes are TRBV6-2 or TRBV6-3 and TRBJ2-7, with D perhaps TRBD2 (6 bases). The V end lost 0 bases, the J end lost 4 bases, and 7 bases lay between the germline ends. The CDR3 contains 13 residues. The germline V gene has CDR1 MNHEY and CDR2 SVGEGT. The CDR3 region is CASSYSGTYEQYV. CDR3 DNA sequence: TGTGCCAGCAGTTACTCCGGGACTTACGAGCAGTACGTC.

This clonotype was counted a few times. This chain links TRBV7-2 with TRBJ2-1; TRBD1 is a possible D gene (5 bases). V was pared by 1 base and J by 8 bases, with 12 bases between. Germline assignment: CDR1 SGHTA and CDR2 FQGNSA. There are 14 residues in the CDR3. The CDR3 sequence is CASSLGQGAHEQFF. The CDR3 coding sequence is TGTGCCAGCAGCTTAGGTCAGGGCGCCCATGAGCAGTTCTTC.

The J gene is TRBJ1-2, the V gene TRBV18; D gene ambiguous. CDR1 and CDR2 from the germline V gene are KGHSH and LQKENI. Trimming shortened V by 3 bases and J by 3 bases, and 11 bases separated the two germline ends. The CDR3 extends over 14 amino acids. The CDR3 nucleotides are TGTGCCAGCTCACCCCCGGGAATCGACTATGGCTACACCTTC. It specifies CASSPPGIDYGYTF.

There are many counts of this clonotype. V usage is TRBV4-2 and J usage is TRBJ2-4; D is unclear. This CDR3 spans 14 amino acids. V was shortened by 0 bases and J by 8 bases, with 11 bases between the two germline ends. The germline V gene has CDR1 LGHNA and CDR2 YNFKEQ. In nucleotides, the CDR3 is TGTGCCAGCAGCCAAGATTTAGGGCGTGACATTCAGTACTTC. It codes for CASSQDLGRDIQYF.

The rearrangement links TRBV19 to TRBJ1-1; D is unclear. The V gene lost 4 bases and the J gene lost 0 bases, with 3 bases spanning the gap. CDR1 is LNHDA and CDR2 is SQIVND in the germline V gene (reference sequence). This CDR3 contains 12 residues. The CDR3 loop is CASSTLNTEAFF. In DNA form, the CDR3 reads TGTGCCAGTAGTACCTTGAACACTGAAGCTTTCTTT.

This clonotype was counted many times. V and J are TRBV7-6 and TRBJ1-2, with D unresolved. The V and J ends lost 1 base and 8 bases respectively, with 20 bases between them. Germline loops: CDR1 SGHVS, CDR2 FNYEAQ. This CDR3 has 16 residues. DNA for the CDR3: TGTGCCAGCAGCTTAGGTACGGGCCGAAGGCCTATCGGCTACACCTTC. Translation: CASSLGTGRRPIGYTF.